A selection of T cell receptor beta chains follows, all from one sample in a study of memory CD4+ T cells and cytomegalovirus serostatus. TCRdb keeps only in-frame clones here, not all; method: immunoSEQ multiplex PCR. The sample has over 65,000 clones; less than 90% are singletons. Sequenced input: memory CD4+ T cells from blood. Source of these receptors: an adult in good health and CMV-seronegative. Both conserved end residues are part of each CDR3. A D gene is named only where the DNA matches it firmly. Clone size is not always given. Where it is, it says once, few, many or a class for expanded clones.

J	V	length	size	D	DNA	CDR3
TRBJ2-6	TRBV6-5	13	NA	NA	TGTGCCAGCAGTTCCCGAGGGACAATCGTCCTGACTTTC	CASSSRGTIVLTF
TRBJ2-3	TRBV29-1	16	NA	TRBD1	TGCAGCGTTGAAGGGGGGACAGTACCAAACACAGATACGCAGTATTTT	CSVEGGTVPNTDTQYF
TRBJ1-2	TRBV14	13	few	TRBD1	TGTGCCAGCAGCCAGGGACAGCAGCGAGGCTACACCTTC	CASSQGQQRGYTF
TRBJ1-6	TRBV27	12	few	NA	TGTGCCAGCAGTTTCCCATTCTCACCCCTCCACTTT	CASSFPFSPLHF
TRBJ2-3	TRBV7-9	15	NA	TRBD2	TGTGCCAGCAGCTTAGTAGCGGGGGGCACAGATACGCAGTATTTT	CASSLVAGGTDTQYF
TRBJ1-2	TRBV7-9	15	NA	NA	TGTGCCAGCAGTCAAAGCCCAGGGTTGTTCTATGGCTACACCTTC	CASSQSPGLFYGYTF
TRBJ2-1	TRBV5-1	13	NA	NA	TGCGCCAGCAGCTTGGGGCCATTTGATGAGCAGTTCTTC	CASSLGPFDEQFF
TRBJ2-3	TRBV7-3	13	NA	NA	TGTGCCAGCAGCTTAACAGACGAGAATACGCAGTATTTT	CASSLTDENTQYF
TRBJ2-7	TRBV2	12	NA	TRBD2	TGTGCCAGCAGCCGGGAGGTGCACGAGCAGTACTTC	CASSREVHEQYF
TRBJ2-5	TRBV7-9	13	NA	NA	TGTGCCAGCAGCTTAGCGGGTCCGGAGACCCAGTACTTC	CASSLAGPETQYF
TRBJ2-7	TRBV14	11	NA	NA	TGTGCCAGCAGCCAGACCTACGAGCAGTACTTC	CASSQTYEQYF
TRBJ2-3	TRBV4-1	15	few	NA	TGCGCCAGCAGCCAAGGTAACACAGGCACAGATACGCAGTATTTT	CASSQGNTGTDTQYF
TRBJ1-1	TRBV7-3	14	many	TRBD1	TGTGCCAGCAGCTTAGACAGGGTGAACACTGAAGCTTTCTTT	CASSLDRVNTEAFF
TRBJ2-7	TRBV6-5	14	NA	TRBD1	TGTGCCAGCAGATCAGGGGGCATCAACAACGAGCAGTACTTC	CASRSGGINNEQYF
TRBJ2-2	TRBV2	14	NA	TRBD2	TGTGCCACAAGAGAGCGGGGGGTCACCGGGGAGCTGTTTTTT	CATRERGVTGELFF
TRBJ2-1	TRBV2	14	once	NA	TGTGCCAGCAGAGTTAGTCGCTCCTACAATGAGCAGTTCTTC	CASRVSRSYNEQFF
TRBJ1-2	TRBV7-8	14	NA	NA	TGTGCCAGCAGCTCTCGCGAGGGCGGGGATGGCTACACCTTC	CASSSREGGDGYTF
TRBJ2-2	TRBV6-7	19	NA	TRBD2	TGTGCCAGCAGTTACAACAGGACTAGCGGGGGGGTCTACACCGGGGAGCTGTTTTTT	CASSYNRTSGGVYTGELFF
TRBJ2-7	TRBV18	15	NA	TRBD1	TGTGCCAGCTCACCACGGGACAGATCCGACGACGAGCAGTACTTC	CASSPRDRSDDEQYF
TRBJ1-4	TRBV6-6	15	once	NA	TGTGCCAGCAGCTTCAGTTGGGGGACTAATGAAAAACTGTTTTTT	CASSFSWGTNEKLFF
TRBJ1-5	TRBV7-2	15	NA	NA	TGTGCCAGCAGCTTAGAACATACTAGCAATCAGCCCCAGCATTTT	CASSLEHTSNQPQHF
TRBJ2-7	TRBV11-1	13	NA	NA	TGTGCCAGCAGTCGGGGGATCCCCTACGAGCAGTACTTC	CASSRGIPYEQYF
TRBJ1-6	TRBV11-2	15	NA	NA	TGTGCCAGCAGCTTAGATCCAGGGTATAATTCACCCCTCCACTTT	CASSLDPGYNSPLHF
TRBJ2-1	TRBV29-1	12	NA	TRBD2	TGCAGCTCCCGGACTAGCATCCATGAGCAGTTCTTC	CSSRTSIHEQFF
TRBJ2-1	TRBV7-2	15	once	NA	TGTGCCAGCAGCCCCCAGGAGCGGGCGGGGAATGAGCAGTTCTTC	CASSPQERAGNEQFF
TRBJ2-5	TRBV27	17	NA	TRBD2	TGTGCCAGCAGTCCGAAACCGGGACTAGCGGGGCAAGAGACCCAGTACTTC	CASSPKPGLAGQETQYF
TRBJ1-1	TRBV7-2	16	NA	TRBD1	TGTGCCAGCAGCTTTCTCGCCGGGACAGGGGGGACTGAAGCTTTCTTT	CASSFLAGTGGTEAFF
TRBJ2-3	TRBV7-3	14	NA	TRBD1	TGTGCCAGCAGCTTGACAGGGGGCGCAGATACGCAGTATTTT	CASSLTGGADTQYF
TRBJ1-1	TRBV30	16	NA	NA	TGTGCCTGGGATGAGGGGGGAATGGGGGCGAGAACTGAAGCTTTCTTT	CAWDEGGMGARTEAFF
TRBJ1-1	TRBV29-1	10	few	NA	TGCAGCGCTAAGACATCCGAAGCTTTCTTT	CSAKTSEAFF
TRBJ1-1	TRBV19	14	NA	TRBD1	TGTGCCAGTAGTCCAGCAGGGGGCTACACTGAAGCTTTCTTT	CASSPAGGYTEAFF
TRBJ2-7	TRBV2	15	NA	TRBD1	TGTGCCAGCAGTGAATGGGACAGGGGGTCCTACGAGCAGTACTTC	CASSEWDRGSYEQYF
TRBJ2-7	TRBV29-1	13	NA	TRBD1	TGCAGCGTACAGGGGGCCCTACGATACGAGCAGTACTTC	CSVQGALRYEQYF
TRBJ2-1	TRBV9	15	NA	NA	TGTGCCAGCAGCGTAGATGGAGGCTCCTACAATGAGCAGTTCTTC	CASSVDGGSYNEQFF
TRBJ1-4	TRBV10-1	15	NA	TRBD1	TGCGCCAGCAGTCTTGGACAGGGGCGAGGAGAAAAACTGTTTTTT	CASSLGQGRGEKLFF
TRBJ2-5	TRBV18	15	NA	TRBD2	TGTGCCAGCTCACCACCGGGCATAGCGGGCGAGACCCAGTACTTC	CASSPPGIAGETQYF
TRBJ1-1	TRBV7-9	13	few	TRBD1	TGTGCCAGCAGCACCATCCAGGGGGCTGAAGCTTTCTTT	CASSTIQGAEAFF
TRBJ1-1	TRBV5-1	16	NA	NA	TGCGCCAGCAGCGCAACATCCCCAGGGATTGGCGCTGAAGCTTTCTTT	CASSATSPGIGAEAFF
TRBJ1-6	TRBV5-1	14	few	NA	TGCGCCAGCAGCCCGTACGGGGAAGATTCACCCCTCCACTTT	CASSPYGEDSPLHF
TRBJ1-5	TRBV10-1	13	NA	NA	TGCGCCAGCAGTGAGTCGACGGGTCAGCCCCAGCATTTT	CASSESTGQPQHF
TRBJ1-3	TRBV7-9	15	NA	NA	TGTGCCAGCAAGCATGGCTCCTCCTCTGGAAACACCATATATTTT	CASKHGSSSGNTIYF
TRBJ1-2	TRBV5-1	14	NA	NA	TGCGCCAGCAGCTTGGCCGAGGGGGTGGATGGCTACACCTTC	CASSLAEGVDGYTF